This T cell receptor beta chain was profiled in a study of post-analysis software for immune sequencing data. Study-level points and caveats: Significantly lower normalized Chao1 diversity was seen in multiple sclerosis patients than in controls. A handful of TRBV segments appeared more often in patients than in controls, and TRBV5-6, TRBV5-1 and TRBV20-1 were among these.

The TCR beta cDNA libraries contained unique molecular identifiers. TCRdb recomputed calls from the PCR reads with MiXCR, one row per CDR3 protein. The table includes 350,000 to 450,000 distinct CDR3 sequences, 39% detected once. This clonotype showed up just once. Its antigen is unknown. The V end was cut by 6 bases, the J end by 3 bases, with 8 bases between. Germline V lookup: CDR1 SGHAT, CDR2 FQNNGV. The length of the CDR3 is 12 residues. This clonotype was obtained from a girl aged 2-9 years with multiple sclerosis. This sequence joins TRBV11-2 and TRBJ1-1; D ambiguous. Sequencing was performed on blood. CDR3 DNA sequence: TGTGCCAGCAGGAGGACGGACACTGAAGCTTTCTTT. It is translated as CASRRTDTEAFF.